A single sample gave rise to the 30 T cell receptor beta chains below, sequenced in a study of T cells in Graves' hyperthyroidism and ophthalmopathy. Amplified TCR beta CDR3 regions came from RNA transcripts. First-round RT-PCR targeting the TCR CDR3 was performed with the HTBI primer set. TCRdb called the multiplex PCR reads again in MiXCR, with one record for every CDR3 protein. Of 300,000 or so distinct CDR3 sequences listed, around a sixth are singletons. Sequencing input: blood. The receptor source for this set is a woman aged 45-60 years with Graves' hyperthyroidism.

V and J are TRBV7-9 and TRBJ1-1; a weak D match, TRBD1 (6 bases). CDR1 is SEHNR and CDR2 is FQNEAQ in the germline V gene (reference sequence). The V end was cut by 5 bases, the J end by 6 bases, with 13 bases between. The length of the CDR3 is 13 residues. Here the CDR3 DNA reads TGTGCCAGCAGCCTACAGGGTTATGCTGAAGCTTTCTTT. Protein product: CASSLQGYAEAFF.

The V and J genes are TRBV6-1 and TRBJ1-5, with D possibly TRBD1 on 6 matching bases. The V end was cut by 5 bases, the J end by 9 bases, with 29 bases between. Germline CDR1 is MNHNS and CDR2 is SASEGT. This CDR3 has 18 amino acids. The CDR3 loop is CASSYASPTGTRLWPQHF. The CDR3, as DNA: TGTGCCAGCAGTTACGCGTCCCCCACAGGGACCCGGCTTTGGCCCCAGCATTTT.

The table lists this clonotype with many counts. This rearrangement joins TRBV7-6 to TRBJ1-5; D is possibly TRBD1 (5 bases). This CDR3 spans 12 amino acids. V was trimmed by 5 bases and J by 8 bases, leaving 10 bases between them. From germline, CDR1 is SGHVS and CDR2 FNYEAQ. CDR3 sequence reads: CASSGLGEPQHF. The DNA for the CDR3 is TGTGCCAGCAGCGGATTGGGGGAGCCCCAGCATTTT.

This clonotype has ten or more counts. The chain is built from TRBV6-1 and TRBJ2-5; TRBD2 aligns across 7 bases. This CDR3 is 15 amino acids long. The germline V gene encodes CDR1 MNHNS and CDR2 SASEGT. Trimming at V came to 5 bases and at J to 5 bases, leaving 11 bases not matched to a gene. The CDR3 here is CASSYRGGNRETQYF. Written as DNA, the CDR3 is TGTGCCAGCAGTTATCGCGGGGGAAATAGGGAGACCCAGTACTTC.

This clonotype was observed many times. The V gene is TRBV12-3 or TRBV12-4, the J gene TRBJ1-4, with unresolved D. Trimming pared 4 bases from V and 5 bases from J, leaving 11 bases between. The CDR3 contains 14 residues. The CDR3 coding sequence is TGTGCCAGCAGTTCGGCAGAAACGAATGAAAAACTGTTTTTT. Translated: CASSSAETNEKLFF.

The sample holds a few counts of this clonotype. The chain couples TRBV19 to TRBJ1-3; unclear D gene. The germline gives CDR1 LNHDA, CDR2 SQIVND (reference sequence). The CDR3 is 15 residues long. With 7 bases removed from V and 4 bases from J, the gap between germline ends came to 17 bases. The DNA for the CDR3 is TGTGCCAGTAAGAGCAGCCACCCTCTGGGAAACACCATATATTTT. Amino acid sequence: CASKSSHPLGNTIYF.

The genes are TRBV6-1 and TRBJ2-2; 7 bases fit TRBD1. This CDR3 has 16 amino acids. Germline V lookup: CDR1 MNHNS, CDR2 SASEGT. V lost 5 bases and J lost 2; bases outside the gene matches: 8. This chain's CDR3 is CASSYTGVSNTGELFF. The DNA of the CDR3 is TGTGCCAGCAGTTATACAGGGGTCTCTAACACCGGGGAGCTGTTTTTT.

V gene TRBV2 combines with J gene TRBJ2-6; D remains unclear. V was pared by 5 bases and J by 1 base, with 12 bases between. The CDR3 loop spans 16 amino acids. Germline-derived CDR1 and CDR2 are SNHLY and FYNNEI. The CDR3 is CASSFLGDSGANVLTF. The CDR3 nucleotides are TGTGCCAGCAGTTTCCTTGGGGATTCTGGGGCCAACGTCCTGACTTTC.

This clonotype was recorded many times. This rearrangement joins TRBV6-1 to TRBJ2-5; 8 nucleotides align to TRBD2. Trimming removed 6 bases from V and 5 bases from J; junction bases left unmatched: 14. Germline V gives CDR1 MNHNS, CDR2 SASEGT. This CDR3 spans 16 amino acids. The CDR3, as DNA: TGTGCCAGCAGCGGGGGGGTAGGGGTCCGAACGGAGACCCAGTACTTC. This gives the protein CASSGGVGVRTETQYF.

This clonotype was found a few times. The CDR3: CASSLVQGIEQYV. DNA for the CDR3: TGTGCCAGCAGCTTAGTACAGGGAATCGAACAGTACGTC. This chain joins TRBV7-8 and TRBJ2-7; possibly TRBD1 for D (6 bases). With 1 base removed from V and 10 bases from J, the gap between germline ends came to 14 bases. In germline, CDR1 is SGHVS, CDR2 FQNEAQ. The CDR3 consists of 13 residues.

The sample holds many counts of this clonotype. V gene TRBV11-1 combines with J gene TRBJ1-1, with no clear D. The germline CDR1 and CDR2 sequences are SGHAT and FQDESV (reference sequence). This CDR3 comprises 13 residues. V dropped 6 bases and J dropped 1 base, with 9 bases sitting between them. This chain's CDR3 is CASSRTENTEAFF. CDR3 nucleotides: TGTGCCAGCAGTAGAACAGAGAACACTGAAGCTTTCTTT.

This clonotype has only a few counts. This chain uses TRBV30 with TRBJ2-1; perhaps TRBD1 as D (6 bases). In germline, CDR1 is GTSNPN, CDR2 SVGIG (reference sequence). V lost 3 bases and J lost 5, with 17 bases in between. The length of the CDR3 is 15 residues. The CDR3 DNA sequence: TGTGCCTGGAGGTCTTGGGGTGGGGGCGACAATGAGCAGTTCTTC. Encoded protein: CAWRSWGGGDNEQFF.

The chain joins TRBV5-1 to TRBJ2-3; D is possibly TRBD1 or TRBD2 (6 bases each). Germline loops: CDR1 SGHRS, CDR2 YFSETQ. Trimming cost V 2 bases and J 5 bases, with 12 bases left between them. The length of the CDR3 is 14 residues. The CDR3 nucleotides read TGCGCCAGCAGCTTCGGGGGCGCGGTAGATACGCAGTATTTT. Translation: CASSFGGAVDTQYF. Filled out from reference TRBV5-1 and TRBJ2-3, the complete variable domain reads KAGVTQTPRYLIKTRGQQVTLSCSPISGHRSVSWYQQTPGQGLQFLFEYFSETQRNKGNFPGRFSGRQFSNSRSEMNVSTLELGDSALYLCASSFGGAVDTQYFGPGTRLTVL.

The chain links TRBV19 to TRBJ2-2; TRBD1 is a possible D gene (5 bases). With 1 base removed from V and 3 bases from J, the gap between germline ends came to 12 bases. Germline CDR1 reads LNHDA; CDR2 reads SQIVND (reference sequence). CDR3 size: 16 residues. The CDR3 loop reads CASSIGPQGYTGELFF. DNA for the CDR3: TGTGCCAGTAGTATAGGCCCGCAGGGTTACACCGGGGAGCTGTTTTTT.

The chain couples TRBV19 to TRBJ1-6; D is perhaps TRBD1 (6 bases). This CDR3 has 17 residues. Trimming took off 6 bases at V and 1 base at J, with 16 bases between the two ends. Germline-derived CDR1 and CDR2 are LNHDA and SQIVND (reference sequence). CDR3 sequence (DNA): TGTGCCAGTAGCACGCAGGGGTACGGGTCCTATAATTCACCCCTCCACTTT. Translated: CASSTQGYGSYNSPLHF.

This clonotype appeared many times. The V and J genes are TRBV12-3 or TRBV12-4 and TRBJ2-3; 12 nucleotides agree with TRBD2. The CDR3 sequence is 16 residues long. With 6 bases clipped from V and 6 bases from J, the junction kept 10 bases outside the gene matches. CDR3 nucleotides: TGTGCCAGCAGCCCTGGGGCTAGCGGGGGGGCGGATACGCAGTATTTT. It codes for CASSPGASGGADTQYF.

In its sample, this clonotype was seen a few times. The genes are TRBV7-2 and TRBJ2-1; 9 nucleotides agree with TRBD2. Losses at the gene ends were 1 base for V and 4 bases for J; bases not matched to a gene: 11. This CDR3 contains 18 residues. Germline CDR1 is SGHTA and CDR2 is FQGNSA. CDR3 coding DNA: TGTGCCAGCAGCTTAGACCTAGGGGGGCTAGCGGGGTACAATGAGCAGTTCTTC. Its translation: CASSLDLGGLAGYNEQFF.

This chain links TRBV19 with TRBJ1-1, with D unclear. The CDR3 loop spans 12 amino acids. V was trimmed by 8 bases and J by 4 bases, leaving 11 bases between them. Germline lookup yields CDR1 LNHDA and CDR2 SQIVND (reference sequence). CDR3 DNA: TGTGCCAGTGGCACGAGTATCACTGAAGCTTTCTTT. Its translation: CASGTSITEAFF.

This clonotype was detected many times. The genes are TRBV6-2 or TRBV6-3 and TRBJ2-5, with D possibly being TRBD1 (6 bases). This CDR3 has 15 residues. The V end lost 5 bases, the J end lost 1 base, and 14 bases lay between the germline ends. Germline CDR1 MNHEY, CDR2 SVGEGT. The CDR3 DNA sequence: TGTGCCAGCAGTGGGGACAAGGCAAGCCAAGAGACCCAGTACTTC. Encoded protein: CASSGDKASQETQYF.

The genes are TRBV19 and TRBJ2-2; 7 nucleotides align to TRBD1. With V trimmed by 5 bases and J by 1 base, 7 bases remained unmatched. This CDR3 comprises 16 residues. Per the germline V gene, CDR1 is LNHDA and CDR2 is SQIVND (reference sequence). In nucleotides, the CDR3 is TGTGCCAGTAGTCCAAGACAGGGTCTGAACACCGGGGAGCTGTTTTTT. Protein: CASSPRQGLNTGELFF.

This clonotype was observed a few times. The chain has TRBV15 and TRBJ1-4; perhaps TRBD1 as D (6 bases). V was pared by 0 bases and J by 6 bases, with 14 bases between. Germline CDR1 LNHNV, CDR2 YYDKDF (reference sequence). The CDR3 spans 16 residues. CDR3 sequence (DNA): TGTGCCACCAGCAGAGATCCAGGGGCTTCGTATGAAAAACTGTTTTTT. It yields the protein CATSRDPGASYEKLFF.

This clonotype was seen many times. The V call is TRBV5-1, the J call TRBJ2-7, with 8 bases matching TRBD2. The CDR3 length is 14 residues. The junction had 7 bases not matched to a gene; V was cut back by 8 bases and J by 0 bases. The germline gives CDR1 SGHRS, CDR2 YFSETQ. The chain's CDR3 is CASMEREISYEQYF. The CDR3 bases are TGCGCCAGTATGGAGCGGGAGATCTCCTACGAGCAGTACTTC.

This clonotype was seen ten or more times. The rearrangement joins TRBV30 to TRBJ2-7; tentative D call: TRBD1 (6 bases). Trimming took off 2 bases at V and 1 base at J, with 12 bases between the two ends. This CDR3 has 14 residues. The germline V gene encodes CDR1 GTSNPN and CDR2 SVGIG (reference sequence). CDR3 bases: TGTGCCTGGAGTTCAGGGGTACAGTCCTACGAGCAGTACGTC. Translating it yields CAWSSGVQSYEQYV.

This chain's CDR3 is CASSPDTSPYNEQFF. The CDR3 DNA reads TGTGCCAGCAGTCCGGACACGTCGCCCTACAATGAGCAGTTCTTC. The rearrangement uses TRBV2 and TRBJ2-1; maybe TRBD1 (5 bases). The CDR3 runs to 15 residues. Germline values: CDR1 SNHLY, CDR2 FYNNEI. Trimming took 5 bases from V and 2 from J, leaving 13 bases between them. Full variable domain (remainder filled in from reference TRBV2 and TRBJ2-1): EPEVTQTPSHQVTQMGQEVILRCVPISNHLYFYWYRQILGQKVEFLVSFYNNEISEKSEIFDDQFSVERPDGSNFTLKIRSTKLEDSAMYFCASSPDTSPYNEQFFGPGTRLTVL.

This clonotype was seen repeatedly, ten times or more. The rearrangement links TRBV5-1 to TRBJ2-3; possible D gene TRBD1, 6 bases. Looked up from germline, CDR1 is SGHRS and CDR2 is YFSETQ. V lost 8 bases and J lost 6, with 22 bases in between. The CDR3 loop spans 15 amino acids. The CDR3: CASLPGTRSWDTQYF. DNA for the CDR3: TGCGCCAGTCTCCCCGGGACAAGGAGTTGGGATACGCAGTATTTT.

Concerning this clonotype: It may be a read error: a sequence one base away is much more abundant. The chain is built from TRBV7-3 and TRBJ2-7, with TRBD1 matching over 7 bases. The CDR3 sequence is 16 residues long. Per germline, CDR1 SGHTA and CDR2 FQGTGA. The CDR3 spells CASSLTFSGGRNERYF. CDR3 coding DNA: TGTGCCAGCAGCTTAACGTTTTCAGGGGGAAGGAACGAGCGGTACTTC.

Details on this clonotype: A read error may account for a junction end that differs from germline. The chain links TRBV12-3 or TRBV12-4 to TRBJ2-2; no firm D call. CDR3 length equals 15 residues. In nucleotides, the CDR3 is TGTGCCATCAGTGAAAGGGATCCGAACACCGGGGAGCTGTTTTTT. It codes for CAISERDPNTGELFF.

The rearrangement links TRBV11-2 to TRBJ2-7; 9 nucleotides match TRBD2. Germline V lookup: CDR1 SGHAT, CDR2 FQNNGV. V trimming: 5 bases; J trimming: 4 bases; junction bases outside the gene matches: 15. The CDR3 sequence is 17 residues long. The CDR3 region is CASSPQRGRASMYEQYF. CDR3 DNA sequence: TGTGCCAGCAGCCCCCAGCGCGGGAGGGCCTCTATGTACGAGCAGTACTTC.

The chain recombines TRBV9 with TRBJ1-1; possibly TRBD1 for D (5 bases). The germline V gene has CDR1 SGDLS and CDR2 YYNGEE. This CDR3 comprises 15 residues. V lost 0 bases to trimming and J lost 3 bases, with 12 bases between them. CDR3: CASSVAGQGHTEAFF. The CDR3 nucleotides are TGTGCCAGCAGCGTAGCTGGGCAGGGCCACACTGAAGCTTTCTTT.

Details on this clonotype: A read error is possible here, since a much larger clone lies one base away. The chain's CDR3 is CASGHPGTANYGYTF. CDR3 in DNA: TGCGCCAGCGGCCATCCCGGGACAGCAAACTATGGCTACACCTTC. The chain links TRBV4-1 to TRBJ1-2; 7 bases agree with TRBD1. Germline V lookup: CDR1 MGHRA, CDR2 YSYEKL. CDR3 length equals 15 residues.